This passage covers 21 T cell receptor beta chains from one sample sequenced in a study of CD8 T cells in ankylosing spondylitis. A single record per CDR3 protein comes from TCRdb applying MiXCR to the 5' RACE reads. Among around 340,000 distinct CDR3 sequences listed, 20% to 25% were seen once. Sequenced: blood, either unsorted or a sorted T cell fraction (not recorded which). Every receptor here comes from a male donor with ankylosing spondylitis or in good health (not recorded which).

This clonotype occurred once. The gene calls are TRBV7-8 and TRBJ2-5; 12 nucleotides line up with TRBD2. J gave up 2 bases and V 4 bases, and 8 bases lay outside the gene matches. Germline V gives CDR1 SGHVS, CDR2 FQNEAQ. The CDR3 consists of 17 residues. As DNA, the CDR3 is TGTGCCAGCAGCTACCCGCTAGCGGGGGGGCCTCAAGAGACCCAGTACTTC. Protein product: CASSYPLAGGPQETQYF.

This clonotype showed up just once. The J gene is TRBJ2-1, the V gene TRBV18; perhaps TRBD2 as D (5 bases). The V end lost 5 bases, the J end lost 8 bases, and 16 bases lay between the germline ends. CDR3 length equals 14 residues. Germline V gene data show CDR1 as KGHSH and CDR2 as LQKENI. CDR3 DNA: TGTGCCAGCTCATCCTCCCCCGAGGGCGATGAGCAGTTCTTC. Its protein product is CASSSSPEGDEQFF.

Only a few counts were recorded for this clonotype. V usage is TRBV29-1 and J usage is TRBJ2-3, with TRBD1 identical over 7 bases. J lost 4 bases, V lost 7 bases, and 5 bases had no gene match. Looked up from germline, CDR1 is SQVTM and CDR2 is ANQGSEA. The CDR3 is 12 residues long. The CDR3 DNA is TGCAGCGCGGGACAGCCGCCAGATACGCAGTATTTT. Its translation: CSAGQPPDTQYF.

The CDR3 nucleotides read TGTGCCAGTAGAGACGGGTACACCGGGGAGCTGTTTTTT. Its translation is CASRDGYTGELFF. The V and J genes are TRBV6-2 or TRBV6-3 and TRBJ2-2; D is ambiguous. The CDR3 sequence is 13 residues long. V was trimmed by 9 bases and J by 3 bases, leaving 11 bases between them. Germline assignment: CDR1 MNHEY and CDR2 SVGEGT.

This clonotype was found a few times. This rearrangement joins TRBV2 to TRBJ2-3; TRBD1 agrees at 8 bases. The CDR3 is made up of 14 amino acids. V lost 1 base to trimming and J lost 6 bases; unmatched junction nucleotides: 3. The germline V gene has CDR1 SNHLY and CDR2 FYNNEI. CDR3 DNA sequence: TGTGCCAGCAGTGAAGGACAGGGGACGGATACGCAGTATTTT. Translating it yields CASSEGQGTDTQYF.

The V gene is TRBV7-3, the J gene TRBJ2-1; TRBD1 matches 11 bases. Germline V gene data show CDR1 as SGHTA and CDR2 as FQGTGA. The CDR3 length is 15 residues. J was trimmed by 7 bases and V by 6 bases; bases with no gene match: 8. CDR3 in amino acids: CASSQGTGGWNEQFF. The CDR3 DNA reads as TGTGCCAGCAGTCAAGGGACAGGGGGTTGGAATGAGCAGTTCTTC.

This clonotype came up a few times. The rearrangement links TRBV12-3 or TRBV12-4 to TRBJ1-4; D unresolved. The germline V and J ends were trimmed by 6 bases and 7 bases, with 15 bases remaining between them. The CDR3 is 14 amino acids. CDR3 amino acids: CASRPSDWGEKLFF. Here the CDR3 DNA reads TGTGCCAGCAGACCCTCGGATTGGGGTGAAAAACTGTTTTTT.

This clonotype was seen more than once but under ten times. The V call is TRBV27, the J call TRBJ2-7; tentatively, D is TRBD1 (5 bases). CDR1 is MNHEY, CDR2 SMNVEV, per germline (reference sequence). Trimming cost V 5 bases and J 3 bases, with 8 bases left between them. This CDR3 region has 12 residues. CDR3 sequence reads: CASSRQGYEQYF. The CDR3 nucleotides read TGTGCCAGCAGTCGCCAGGGCTACGAGCAGTACTTC.

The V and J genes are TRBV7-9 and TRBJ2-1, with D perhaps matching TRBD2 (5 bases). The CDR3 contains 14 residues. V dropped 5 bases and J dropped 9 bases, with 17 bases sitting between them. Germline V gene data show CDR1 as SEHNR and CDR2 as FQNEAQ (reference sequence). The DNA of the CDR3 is TGTGCCAGCAGCACCAAGCCGGGGATCTCTGAGCAGTTCTTC. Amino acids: CASSTKPGISEQFF.

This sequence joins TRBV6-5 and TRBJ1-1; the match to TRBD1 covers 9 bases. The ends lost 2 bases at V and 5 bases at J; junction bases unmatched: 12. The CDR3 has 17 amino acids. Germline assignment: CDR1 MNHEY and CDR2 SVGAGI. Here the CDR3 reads CASSYPPRDRAGTEAFF. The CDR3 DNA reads TGTGCCAGCAGTTACCCCCCCCGGGACAGGGCTGGGACTGAAGCTTTCTTT.

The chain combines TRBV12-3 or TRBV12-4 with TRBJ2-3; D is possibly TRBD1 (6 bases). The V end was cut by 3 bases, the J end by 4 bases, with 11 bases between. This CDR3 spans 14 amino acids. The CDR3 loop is CASSFPQGPDTQYF. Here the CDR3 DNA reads TGTGCCAGCAGTTTCCCACAGGGACCAGATACGCAGTATTTT.

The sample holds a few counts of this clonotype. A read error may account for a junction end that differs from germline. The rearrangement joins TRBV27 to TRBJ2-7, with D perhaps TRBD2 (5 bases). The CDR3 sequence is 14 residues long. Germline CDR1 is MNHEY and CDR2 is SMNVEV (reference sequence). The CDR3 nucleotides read TGTGCCAGCAGTTTAGCGGGCCCCTCCCACGAGCAGTACTTC. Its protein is CASSLAGPSHEQYF.

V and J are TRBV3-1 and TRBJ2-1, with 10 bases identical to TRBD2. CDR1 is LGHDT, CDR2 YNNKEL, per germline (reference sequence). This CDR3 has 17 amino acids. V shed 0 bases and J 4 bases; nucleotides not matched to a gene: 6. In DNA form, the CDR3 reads TGTGCCAGCAGCCAAGATGGGCTAGCGGGGGAGTACAATGAGCAGTTCTTC. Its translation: CASSQDGLAGEYNEQFF.

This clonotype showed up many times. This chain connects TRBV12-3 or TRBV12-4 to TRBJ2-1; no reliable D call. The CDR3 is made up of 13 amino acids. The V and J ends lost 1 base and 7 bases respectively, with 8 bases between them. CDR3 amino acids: CASSLGPSNEQFF. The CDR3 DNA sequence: TGTGCCAGCAGTTTAGGACCATCGAATGAGCAGTTCTTC.

CDR3 residues: CSAIQWGGSTDTQYF. The CDR3 region has the DNA TGCAGTGCCATCCAGTGGGGGGGAAGCACAGATACGCAGTATTTT. The rearrangement uses TRBV20-1 and TRBJ2-3, with 7 positions matching TRBD2. Germline trimming cut 6 bases from V and 0 bases from J; bases unmatched to any gene: 9. Germline V gene lookup returns CDR1 DFQATT and CDR2 SNEGSKA (reference sequence). There are 15 residues in the CDR3.

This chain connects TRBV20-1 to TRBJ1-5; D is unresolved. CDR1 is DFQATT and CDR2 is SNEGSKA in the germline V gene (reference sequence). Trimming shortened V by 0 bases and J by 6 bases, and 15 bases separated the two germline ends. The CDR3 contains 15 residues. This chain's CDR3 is CSARDPSLTAQPQHF. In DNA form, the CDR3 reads TGCAGTGCTAGAGATCCTTCCCTTACCGCTCAGCCCCAGCATTTT.

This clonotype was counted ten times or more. This CDR3 reads CASTPTSGGPPDTQYF. DNA of the CDR3: TGTGCCAGCACTCCCACTAGCGGGGGCCCCCCAGATACGCAGTATTTT. The chain employs TRBV2 and TRBJ2-3; 11 bases are shared with TRBD2. The V gene's germline CDR1 is SNHLY and CDR2 FYNNEI. The CDR3 runs 16 residues. V lost 7 bases, J lost 4 bases, and 10 bases stayed unmatched.

CDR3 in amino acids: CASSRGSNIEAFF. The CDR3 DNA follows: TGTGCCAGCAGCCGCGGTAGTAATATTGAAGCTTTCTTT. The chain has TRBV7-9 and TRBJ1-1; D is uncertain. This CDR3 comprises 13 residues. Trimming removed 5 bases at V and 7 bases at J, with 14 bases between. Germline CDR1 and CDR2: SEHNR and FQNEAQ (reference sequence).

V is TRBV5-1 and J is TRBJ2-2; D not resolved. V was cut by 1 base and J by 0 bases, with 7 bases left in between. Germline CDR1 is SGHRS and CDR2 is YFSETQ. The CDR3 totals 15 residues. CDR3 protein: CASSLWVSNTGELFF. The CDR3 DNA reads TGCGCCAGCAGCTTGTGGGTCTCGAACACCGGGGAGCTGTTTTTT.

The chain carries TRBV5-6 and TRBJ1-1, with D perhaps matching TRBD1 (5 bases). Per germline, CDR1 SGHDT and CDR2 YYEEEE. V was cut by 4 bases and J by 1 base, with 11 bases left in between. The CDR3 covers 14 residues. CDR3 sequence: CASSDRDWNTEAFF. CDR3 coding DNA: TGTGCCAGCAGCGACCGGGACTGGAACACTGAAGCTTTCTTT.

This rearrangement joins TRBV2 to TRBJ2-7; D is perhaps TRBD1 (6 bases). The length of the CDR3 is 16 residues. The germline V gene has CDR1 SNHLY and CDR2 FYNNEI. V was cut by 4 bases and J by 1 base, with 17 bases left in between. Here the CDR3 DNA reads TGTGCCAGCAGTGGAGAGGACAGCCAAACATCCTACGAGCAGTACTTC. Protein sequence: CASSGEDSQTSYEQYF.